What follows are 7 T cell receptor beta chains derived from one specimen sequenced in a study of blood T cells in healthy people across ages. It was with a sample-barcoded 5' primer and a J-beta primer mix that a second PCR of roughly 7 to 12 cycles was run. TCRdb recomputed calls from the 5' RACE reads with MiXCR, one row per CDR3 protein. The table records 780,000 or so distinct CDR3 sequences, 56% of them present only once. Sequenced input: blood. The receptors shown here come from a man in his forties or fifties in good health.

The CDR3 sequence: CATEGTDTQYF. CDR3 DNA: TGTGCCACCGAGGGCACAGATACGCAGTATTTT. This rearrangement joins TRBV10-3 to TRBJ2-3; D not resolved. The CDR3 covers 11 residues. Trimming left V 10 bases short and J 1 base short, with 6 bases between. Looked up from germline, CDR1 is ENHRY and CDR2 is SYGVKD.

This chain joins TRBV27 and TRBJ1-5, with 10 bases aligning to TRBD1. The V gene's germline CDR1 is MNHEY and CDR2 SMNVEV (reference sequence). This CDR3 has 16 amino acids. V dropped 6 bases and J dropped 0; count of bases not matched to a gene: 5. The CDR3 sequence is CASRAGTGASNQPQHF. In nucleotides, the CDR3 is TGTGCCAGCAGAGCCGGGACAGGGGCTAGCAATCAGCCCCAGCATTTT.

V and J are TRBV2 and TRBJ1-6; D gene ambiguous. Trimming took 7 bases from V and 3 from J, leaving 10 bases between them. The CDR3 length is 14 residues. The V gene's germline CDR1 is SNHLY and CDR2 FYNNEI. CDR3 region: CASTTSRYNSPLHF. In nucleotides, the CDR3 is TGTGCCAGCACAACTAGTCGCTATAATTCACCCCTCCACTTT.

This clonotype was counted between two and nine times. J is TRBJ2-3 and V is TRBV2, with D possibly TRBD1 on 6 matching bases. CDR1 SNHLY and CDR2 FYNNEI come from the germline V gene. V lost 8 bases and J 1 base, leaving 16 bases between the germline ends. This CDR3 region has 15 residues. DNA of the CDR3: TGTGCCAGCGCCGCACAGGGTTGGGGCACAGATACGCAGTATTTT. Translated, it gives CASAAQGWGTDTQYF. Looking up the rest from reference TRBV2 and TRBJ2-3 gives the full variable domain: EPEVTQTPSHQVTQMGQEVILRCVPISNHLYFYWYRQILGQKVEFLVSFYNNEISEKSEIFDDQFSVERPDGSNFTLKIRSTKLEDSAMYFCASAAQGWGTDTQYFGPGTRLTVL.

There are a few counts of this clonotype. The CDR3 region is CSVEIDFGITDTQYF. The CDR3, as DNA: TGCAGCGTTGAAATCGATTTCGGGATCACAGATACGCAGTATTTT. The J gene is TRBJ2-3, the V gene TRBV29-1; TRBD2 is a possible D gene (5 bases). The CDR3 extends over 15 amino acids. Trimming took 2 bases from V and 2 from J, leaving 14 bases between them. Germline-derived CDR1 and CDR2 are SQVTM and ANQGSEA.

The CDR3 nucleotides are TGTGCCAGCACACGGGGAGGGGATGAGAAGCAGTTCTTC. This translates into CASTRGGDEKQFF. The chain combines TRBV27 with TRBJ2-1, with TRBD2 identical over 7 bases. This CDR3 is 13 amino acids long. With V trimmed by 7 bases and J by 11 bases, 11 bases remained unmatched. Germline CDR1 is MNHEY and CDR2 is SMNVEV (reference sequence).

The chain links TRBV4-3 to TRBJ2-7; weak D call: TRBD1 (5 bases). From germline, CDR1 is LGHNA and CDR2 YSLEER. Trimming cost V 0 bases and J 5 bases, with 14 bases left between them. CDR3 length equals 15 residues. The CDR3 loop reads CASSQDSGRVNEQYF. CDR3 nucleotide sequence: TGCGCCAGCAGCCAAGATTCGGGCAGGGTCAACGAGCAGTACTTC.